The 2 T cell receptor beta chains given below trace back to one sample, sequenced in a study of T cells in Graves' hyperthyroidism and ophthalmopathy. TCR beta CDR3 regions were amplified from RNA transcripts. The primer set for the first-round RT-PCR of the TCR CDR3 was HTBI. TCRdb reprocessed the multiplex PCR reads via MiXCR and lists one record per CDR3 protein. The sample lists some 270,000 distinct CDR3 sequences, more than 10% occurring once. Sequenced sample: blood. These receptors came from a woman aged 25 to 39 with Graves' hyperthyroidism that later progressed to Graves' ophthalmopathy.

There are many counts of this clonotype. This chain links TRBV7-2 with TRBJ2-5; 8 bases agree with TRBD2. V lost 4 bases and J lost 5; bases outside the gene matches: 6. The CDR3 totals 14 residues. From germline, CDR1 is SGHTA and CDR2 FQGNSA. CDR3 region: CASSSGTRTETQYF. CDR3 coding DNA: TGTGCCAGCAGCTCCGGGACTAGGACGGAGACCCAGTACTTC.

Points on this clonotype: A read error may explain this, as a much larger clone is one base away. V is TRBV3-2 and J is TRBJ2-1; the table's D call of TRBD2 was not tested on the DNA. TRBV3-2 is annotated as a pseudogene. The CDR3 consists of 18 residues. This CDR3 is CACSQGGLAGEIYNEQFF. The CDR3 DNA is TGTGCCTGCAGCCAAGGCGGACTAGCGGGAGAGATCTACAATGAGCAGTTCTTC.